This TCR beta chain was sequenced for a study of shared T cell receptors in the human thymus. V was cut by 4 bases and J by 8 bases, with 11 bases left in between. Germline-derived CDR1 and CDR2 are SGHRS and YFSETQ. CDR3 size: 12 residues. The table came from immunoSEQ multiplex PCR; TCRdb's copy has only in-frame clones and leaves some out. The sample shows hundreds of thousands of clones, about 90% of them seen only once. These data are also associated with another study on human thymus T cells. That work contributes: The thymus was resected at corrective cardiac surgery.

The receptor was isolated from a boy under two years old with a congenital heart defect. Source material: thymocytes. The rearrangement uses TRBV5-1 and TRBJ2-3, with D possibly matching TRBD2 (5 bases). The CDR3 spells CASSPGISTQYF. Written as DNA, the CDR3 is TGCGCCAGCAGCCCCGGGATAAGTACGCAGTATTTT.